The 21 T cell receptor beta chains in this list originate from one sample, sequenced in a study of T cells after posttransplantation cyclophosphamide. TCRdb keeps only in-frame clones here, not all; method: immunoSEQ multiplex PCR. The top ten clones hold approximately 2.7% of a sample with tens of thousands of clones, 90% to 95% of them seen once. Sequencing input: PBMCs. These receptors all come from a woman between 25 and 40 years old in good health and a related stem cell transplant donor.

The chain employs TRBV2 and TRBJ1-2, with 7 bases fitting TRBD1. The ends lost 8 bases at V and 5 bases at J; junction bases unmatched: 11. The germline gives CDR1 SNHLY, CDR2 FYNNEI. This CDR3 region has 14 residues. The chain's CDR3 is CASLTGIDLYGYTF. The CDR3 coding sequence is TGTGCCAGCTTGACAGGGATCGACCTTTATGGCTACACCTTC.

The rearrangement uses TRBV6-4 and TRBJ1-2; D is possibly TRBD1 (6 bases). Trimming shortened V by 6 bases and J by 7 bases, and 15 bases separated the two germline ends. The germline V gene encodes CDR1 MRHNA and CDR2 SNTAGT. The CDR3 extends over 13 amino acids. The CDR3 region has the DNA TGTGCCAGCAGAGATCAGGGGTTCGCTGGCTACACCTTC. Amino acid sequence: CASRDQGFAGYTF.

This clone was observed once. V usage is TRBV7-2 and J usage is TRBJ2-2; D might be TRBD1 or TRBD2, each matching 5 bases. V shed 5 bases and J shed 0 bases, with 13 bases lying between them. The germline V gene encodes CDR1 SGHTA and CDR2 FQGNSA. The CDR3 extends over 16 amino acids. This chain's CDR3 is CASSPGTLANTGELFF. For the CDR3, the DNA is TGTGCCAGCAGCCCCGGGACGCTCGCGAACACCGGGGAGCTGTTTTTT.

The genes are TRBV6-4 and TRBJ2-3, with D unresolved. The ends were cut back, 2 bases at V and 1 base at J, with 10 bases in the middle. The germline V gene has CDR1 MRHNA and CDR2 SNTAGT. The CDR3 loop spans 15 amino acids. The CDR3 here is CASSDMGLGTDTQYF. The CDR3 bases are TGTGCCAGCAGTGACATGGGGTTGGGCACAGATACGCAGTATTTT.

The J gene is TRBJ2-3, the V gene TRBV18; D gene unclear. The CDR3 runs to 13 residues. V lost 3 bases, J lost 5 bases, and 9 bases lay in between. The germline V gene has CDR1 KGHSH and CDR2 LQKENI. CDR3 in amino acids: CASSPRVEDTQYF. In nucleotides, the CDR3 is TGTGCCAGCTCACCTAGGGTTGAAGATACGCAGTATTTT. Based on the CDR3 plus reference TRBV18 and TRBJ2-3, the full variable domain is NAGVMQNPRHLVRRRGQEARLRCSPMKGHSHVYWYRQLPEEGLKFMVYLQKENIIDESGMPKERFSAEFPKEGPSILRIQQVVRGDSAAYFCASSPRVEDTQYFGPGTRLTVL.

The chain has TRBV7-8 and TRBJ2-1; D unclear. The CDR3 consists of 16 residues. Germline assignment: CDR1 SGHVS and CDR2 FQNEAQ. Trimming cost V 5 bases and J 4 bases, with 18 bases left between them. The DNA of the CDR3 is TGTGCCAGCAGCCCTTCCATCCGGAATACTTACAATGAGCAGTTCTTC. It specifies CASSPSIRNTYNEQFF.

The chain carries TRBV5-5 and TRBJ2-5, with unresolved D. Germline CDR1 is SGHKS and CDR2 is YYEKEE (reference sequence). This CDR3 comprises 12 residues. V lost 0 bases and J lost 5, with 5 bases in between. Written as DNA, the CDR3 is TGTGCCAGCAGCTTGGCCTTGGAGACCCAGTACTTC. Translation gives CASSLALETQYF.

J is TRBJ2-7 and V is TRBV7-2, with D possibly matching TRBD1 (5 bases). V was shortened by 1 base and J by 2 bases, with 9 bases between the two germline ends. Germline V gives CDR1 SGHTA, CDR2 FQGNSA. This CDR3 spans 14 amino acids. The CDR3 nucleotides read TGTGCCAGCAGCTTAGTTCAGGGAACCTACGAGCAGTACTTC. It specifies CASSLVQGTYEQYF.

The chain links TRBV15 to TRBJ1-1; D is perhaps TRBD1 (5 bases). V was trimmed by 2 bases and J by 0 bases, leaving 13 bases between them. The CDR3 consists of 16 residues. CDR1 and CDR2 from the germline V gene are LNHNV and YYDKDF (reference sequence). CDR3 amino acids: CATSRSARGLNTEAFF. The CDR3 bases are TGTGCCACCAGCAGAAGTGCTAGGGGCTTGAACACTGAAGCTTTCTTT.

The chain carries TRBV28 and TRBJ1-6; perhaps TRBD1 as D (5 bases). CDR1 is MDHEN, CDR2 SYDVKM, per germline. The CDR3 loop spans 14 amino acids. Deletions cut 10 bases from V and 3 bases from J, with 13 bases between. Here the CDR3 reads CATGTTDYNSPLHF. The CDR3, as DNA: TGTGCCACTGGGACGACGGACTATAATTCACCCCTCCACTTT.

V gene TRBV12-5 combines with J gene TRBJ2-2; no clear D gene. The CDR3 extends over 13 amino acids. V lost 6 bases and J lost 5, with 10 bases in between. Germline CDR1 LGHNT, CDR2 FRNRAP. CDR3 protein: CASGPEITGELFF. The CDR3, as DNA: TGTGCTAGTGGCCCAGAGATAACCGGGGAGCTGTTTTTT.

This chain uses TRBV7-9 with TRBJ1-4; 10 bases line up with TRBD1. This CDR3 spans 16 amino acids. Germline assignment: CDR1 SEHNR and CDR2 FQNEAQ (reference sequence). The J segment lost 4 bases and the V segment lost 5 bases, leaving 7 bases of the junction unmatched. In DNA, the CDR3 is TGTGCCAGCAGCACCGGCAGGACAGGGGGTAATGAAAAACTGTTTTTT. Protein sequence: CASSTGRTGGNEKLFF.

This chain joins TRBV4-1 and TRBJ2-2; 10 nucleotides align to TRBD1. The CDR3 is 17 residues long. With V trimmed by 4 bases and J by 1 base, 6 bases remained unmatched. Looked up from germline, CDR1 is MGHRA and CDR2 is YSYEKL. CDR3 bases: TGCGCCAGCAGCCCAGGGGGACAGGGGCTGAACACCGGGGAGCTGTTTTTT. Translation gives CASSPGGQGLNTGELFF.

J is TRBJ1-4 and V is TRBV4-2; D remains unclear. The V and J ends lost 1 base and 8 bases respectively, with 8 bases between them. This CDR3 is built from 13 residues. Germline-derived CDR1 and CDR2 are LGHNA and YNFKEQ. In nucleotides, the CDR3 is TGTGCCAGCAGCCAAGGCCCAGGCGAAAAACTGTTTTTT. Its protein product is CASSQGPGEKLFF.

The V gene is TRBV2, the J gene TRBJ2-3; TRBD2 agrees at 11 bases. There are 15 residues in the CDR3. The germline CDR1 and CDR2 sequences are SNHLY and FYNNEI. The DNA of the CDR3 is TGTGCGCGGGGAGTTAGCGGGGGGGCCGCAGATACGCAGTATTTT. Protein product: CARGVSGGAADTQYF.

There are a few counts of this clone. This rearrangement joins TRBV11-3 to TRBJ2-7, with 9 bases aligning to TRBD1. With V trimmed by 5 bases and J by 5 bases, 4 bases remained unmatched. Germline V gene data show CDR1 as SGHNT and CDR2 as YENEEA. The CDR3 totals 13 residues. For the CDR3, the DNA is TGTGCCAGCAGCCCGGACAGGGGCCACGAGCAGTACTTC. As protein: CASSPDRGHEQYF.

This clone was counted a single time. The J gene is TRBJ1-2, the V gene TRBV10-3, with a possible D match to TRBD1 (5 bases). The CDR3 is made up of 16 amino acids. The V gene lost 10 bases and the J gene lost 0 bases, with 21 bases spanning the gap. Germline V gives CDR1 ENHRY, CDR2 SYGVKD. The chain's CDR3 is CATLPGFSITNYGYTF. The CDR3 DNA sequence: TGTGCCACCCTTCCAGGGTTTTCCATTACTAACTATGGCTACACCTTC.

This clone has only a few counts. The V call is TRBV2, the J call TRBJ1-6; TRBD1 aligns across 7 bases. In germline, CDR1 is SNHLY, CDR2 FYNNEI. Trimming took 9 bases from V and 8 from J; bases not matched to a gene: 4. CDR3 length: 12 residues. CDR3 amino acids: CARQGTDSPLHF. The CDR3 nucleotides read TGTGCCAGACAGGGGACCGATTCACCCCTCCACTTT. The variable domain in full, completed from reference TRBV2 and TRBJ1-6, reads EPEVTQTPSHQVTQMGQEVILRCVPISNHLYFYWYRQILGQKVEFLVSFYNNEISEKSEIFDDQFSVERPDGSNFTLKIRSTKLEDSAMYFCARQGTDSPLHFGNGTRLTVT.

V and J are TRBV6-5 and TRBJ1-1; D is unclear. The V end was cut by 5 bases, the J end by 1 base, with 14 bases between. From germline, CDR1 is MNHEY and CDR2 SVGAGI. The CDR3 sequence is 15 residues long. CDR3 DNA sequence: TGTGCCAGCAGTCACTTGGCGGCGGGGAACACTGAAGCTTTCTTT. This gives the protein CASSHLAAGNTEAFF.

The chain recombines TRBV4-3 with TRBJ2-6; no definite D call. Trimming pared 4 bases from V and 0 bases from J, leaving 10 bases between. Germline CDR1 reads LGHNA; CDR2 reads YSLEER. This CDR3 spans 16 amino acids. DNA for the CDR3: TGCGCCAGCAGCCCCGAGGACCGCTCTGGGGCCAACGTCCTGACTTTC. This gives the protein CASSPEDRSGANVLTF.

This clone occurred once. V gene TRBV7-8 combines with J gene TRBJ2-5, with D hard to call. The DNA end favors TRBJ2-7, so the J call may be wrong. The germline CDR1 and CDR2 sequences are SGHVS and FQNEAQ. The CDR3 consists of 16 residues. CDR3 bases: TGTGCCAGCAGCTTAGTGGGTTGGACCATCCCGTACGAGCAGTACTTC. Translation gives CASSLVGWTIPYEQYF.